Sequencing of this T cell receptor (beta chain) was carried out in a study of T cells expressing NK-cell markers. In the study overall: Of eight sequenced donors, seven were HCMV-seropositive and one HCMV-seronegative. General observations from the study: Researchers report these clonotypes also headed the CD3+CD56-NKG2C+ fraction in a handful of donors. As a fraction of CD8+ T cells, dominant NKG2C+ clonotypes reached roughly 1.0-8% in six donors.

TCR beta cDNA was made by 5'RACE template switching with UMIs. TCRdb derives one entry per CDR3 protein from the 5' RACE reads, leaving out DNA. Its listing shows 400,000 to 550,000 distinct CDR3 sequences. Worth noting for this clonotype: The antigen is unknown.

The CDR3 contains 16 residues. CDR1 and CDR2 from the germline V gene are SGHDN and FVKESK. Sequencing used blood T cells: a sorted CD56 or NKG2C T cell subset, CD4+ or CD8+ T cells, or bulk PBMC T cells (not recorded which). The gene calls are TRBV14 and TRBJ1-2. The receptor comes from a woman aged 18-70 years in good health. This chain's CDR3 is CASSQPTLTGNYGYTF.